This T cell receptor beta chain is drawn from a study of B cell selection in AIRE deficiency. Study results and caveats: Shared Treg sequences had shorter CDR3s, biased toward rearrangements with few non-templated insertions.

In the authors' workflow: Some 120,000 patient and some 1.4x10^5 healthy donor in-frame TCRbeta sequences came from conventional T cells. Assay: immunoSEQ multiplex PCR; the TCRdb copy retains only in-frame clones and omits some. V and J calls and clone size are as listed in that table; D and trimming were resolved from the DNA. Here the sample spans more than 25,000 clones, over 95% being singletons. Germline V CDR1 and CDR2: DFQATT, SNEGSKA (reference sequence). This CDR3 comprises 11 residues. The V end was cut by 3 bases, the J end by 10 bases, with 10 bases between. Conventional CD4 T cells were sorted as CD4+CD127+ cells. About this clone: Its antigen is undetermined.

The receptor was isolated from a human donor in good health. The chain joins TRBV20-1 to TRBJ2-1; no firm D call. The sequenced sample consisted of CD4+CD127+ conventional T cells sorted from PBMCs. This CDR3 reads CSASERAEQFF. Written as DNA, the CDR3 is TGCAGTGCTAGCGAGAGAGCGGAGCAGTTCTTC.